The TCR beta chain under discussion was sequenced for a study of blood T cell repertoires in COVID-19. Study overall: Spain, Italy and the United States supplied samples that represented acute and convalescent COVID-19.

Source study methods: Reference gene primers were amplified, and this amplification served to estimate nucleated cell counts. Produced via immunoSEQ multiplex PCR; TCRdb's table is partial and in-frame only. V and J calls and clone size follow that table, whereas D and trimming were derived from the DNA. In the table there are 300,000 to 500,000 clones, around 90% of which are singletons. Assignment of participants to cohorts was predicated upon participant-reported clinical history. With 4 bases clipped from V and 0 bases from J, the junction kept 9 bases outside the gene matches. CDR3 length equals 17 residues. Germline V CDR1 and CDR2: SGHRS, YFSETQ.

The chain joins TRBV5-1 to TRBJ2-3; the match to TRBD2 covers 9 bases. The sequence derives from a middle-aged woman with acute COVID-19. Source material: PBMCs or T cells enriched from blood (not recorded which). The CDR3 DNA is TGCGCCAGCAGCGGTGGCGGGGGGGCCCCTAGCACAGATACGCAGTATTTT. Protein: CASSGGGGAPSTDTQYF.